These T cell receptor beta chains were read from a single sample in a study of T-cell memory formation after mild COVID-19. TCRdb called the 5' RACE reads again in MiXCR, with one record for every CDR3 protein. Found here are a few hundred thousand distinct CDR3 sequences, 20% to 25% of them singletons; the top ten hold 20% to 25%. Sequenced material: PBMCs or a T cell subset sorted from them (not recorded which). These receptor sequences come from a man aged 18 to 30 who had mild COVID-19 (a few samples of this study predate the infection). Cell type and time point are not known. CDR3s include the opening cysteine and the closing phenylalanine or tryptophan. Each record gives: D gene, V gene, J gene, clone size, CDR3 protein, CDR3 DNA. D genes are given only for firm matches. Only some rows state a clone size, as once, few, many or a class for expanded clones.

>-|TRBV5-1|TRBJ2-2|-
CASSLVPSTGELFF
TGCGCCAGCAGCTTGGTTCCGAGCACCGGGGAGCTGTTTTTT
>-|TRBV2|TRBJ1-2|-
CASSEGPRGGYTF
TGTGCCAGCAGTGAGGGTCCCCGTGGGGGCTACACCTTC
>-|TRBV7-8|TRBJ2-6|-
CASSLVRGDGANVLTF
TGTGCCAGCAGCTTAGTTCGGGGTGATGGGGCCAACGTCCTGACTTTC
>-|TRBV5-1|TRBJ2-1|few
CASSFGRASSYNEQFF
TGCGCCAGCAGTTTCGGACGGGCAAGCTCCTACAATGAGCAGTTCTTC
>-|TRBV5-1|TRBJ2-1|many
CASRLLEVANYNEQFF
TGCGCCAGCAGACTTCTGGAAGTAGCAAACTACAATGAGCAGTTCTTC
>-|TRBV7-9|TRBJ1-2|few
CASSLGAYALSPGYTF
TGTGCCAGCAGCTTGGGGGCCTATGCTCTGTCTCCCGGCTACACCTTC
>-|TRBV4-2|TRBJ1-1|few
CASSLGGAQTNTEAFF
TGTGCCAGCAGCCTCGGAGGTGCGCAGACGAACACTGAAGCTTTCTTT
>-|TRBV2|TRBJ1-5|few
CASSYGIRGQPQHF
TGTGCCAGCAGTTACGGGATACGGGGTCAGCCCCAGCATTTT
>TRBD2|TRBV5-1|TRBJ2-5|few
CASRDPLAGEYQETQYF
TGCGCCAGCAGGGACCCACTAGCGGGGGAGTACCAAGAGACCCAGTACTTC
>-|TRBV29-1|TRBJ2-1|-
CSVEVHNEQFF
TGCAGCGTGGAAGTCCACAATGAGCAGTTCTTC
>-|TRBV29-1|TRBJ2-2|few
CSVYPDVTGELFF
TGCAGCGTTTACCCGGACGTCACCGGGGAGCTGTTTTTT
>-|TRBV5-1|TRBJ2-3|-
CASSFPLGTDTQYF
TGCGCCAGCAGCTTCCCCTTGGGCACAGATACGCAGTATTTT
>-|TRBV4-3|TRBJ1-3|few
CASSQETFNSGNTIYF
TGCGCCAGCAGCCAAGAGACCTTTAACTCTGGAAACACCATATATTTT
>TRBD1|TRBV7-9|TRBJ1-5|few
CASSLDRLGSGQPQHF
TGTGCCAGCAGCTTGGACAGGTTGGGTTCGGGCCAGCCCCAGCATTTT
>-|TRBV7-2|TRBJ2-1|-
CASSERIGQGPYNEQFF
TGTGCCAGCAGTGAAAGGATTGGTCAGGGGCCCTACAATGAGCAGTTCTTC
>-|TRBV29-1|TRBJ2-3|-
CSVDEDTDTQYF
TGCAGCGTTGATGAGGACACAGATACGCAGTATTTT
>-|TRBV10-1|TRBJ2-7|once
CASSPREGGLRYEQYF
TGCGCCAGCAGCCCCCGTGAGGGAGGATTACGCTATGAGCAGTACTTC
>-|TRBV24-1|TRBJ2-7|few
CATSGNRDRGEQYF
TGTGCCACCAGTGGGAACAGGGACCGGGGCGAGCAGTACTTC
>-|TRBV7-2|TRBJ1-4|-
CASSVFTNEKLFF
TGTGCCAGCAGTGTGTTTACTAATGAAAAACTGTTTTTT
>TRBD1|TRBV30|TRBJ1-1|-
CAWSTGGLTEAFF
TGTGCCTGGAGTACAGGGGGCCTTACTGAAGCTTTCTTT
>-|TRBV6-2/TRBV6-3|TRBJ2-3|-
CATSEGTDTQYF
TGTGCCACCAGCGAGGGCACAGATACGCAGTATTTT
>-|TRBV5-1|TRBJ2-5|-
CASSFTSDVGGETQYF
TGCGCCAGCAGCTTCACTTCAGACGTTGGAGGGGAGACCCAGTACTTC
>-|TRBV10-3|TRBJ1-2|few
CAISESDYGYTF
TGTGCCATCAGTGAGTCCGACTATGGCTACACCTTC
>TRBD1|TRBV11-2|TRBJ1-1|-
CASSPPLLNRGDTEAFF
TGTGCCAGCAGCCCCCCCCTGTTAAACAGGGGGGACACTGAAGCTTTCTTT
>-|TRBV9|TRBJ2-5|few
CASSVINGETQYF
TGTGCCAGCAGCGTCATAAATGGGGAGACCCAGTACTTC